This TCR beta chain came from a study of PD-L1 blockade in urothelial cancer. Looking at the study overall: Blood was tested 3 weeks (second dose) and 6 weeks into treatment.

The method was immunoSEQ multiplex PCR; TCRdb's version includes in-frame clones alone and lacks a portion of them. Counted here are more than 30,000 clones, over 80% occurring once; the ten biggest clones make up under 4.5%. CDR1 and CDR2 from the germline V gene are LNHDA and SQIVND (reference sequence). The trim removed 7 bases at V and 3 bases at J, leaving 7 bases unmatched. There are 14 residues in the CDR3. This specimen was PBMCs, taken around atezolizumab (anti-PD-L1) treatment. The chain is built from TRBV19 and TRBJ2-7; TRBD1 aligns across 9 bases. This TCR came from a man aged 50-59 years with urothelial cancer. DNA for the CDR3: TGTGCCAGTACCGCGGACAGGGGACGCTACGAGCAGTACTTC. Amino acid sequence: CASTADRGRYEQYF.